What follows are 22 T cell receptor beta chains derived from one specimen sequenced in a study of blood T cell repertoires in COVID-19. The table came from immunoSEQ multiplex PCR; TCRdb's copy has only in-frame clones and leaves some out. The data show 250,000 to 350,000 clones, with about 89% seen just once and under 15% held by the top ten. Sequencing was performed on peripheral blood. Receptors originate from a woman aged 60-70 years with acute or convalescent COVID-19.

This chain connects TRBV5-4 to TRBJ2-2, with TRBD1 matching over 8 bases. Germline V gene lookup returns CDR1 SGHNT and CDR2 YYREEE (reference sequence). The CDR3 extends over 16 amino acids. Trimming removed 4 bases from V and 8 bases from J; junction bases left unmatched: 13. The CDR3 protein is CASSVKGQGPKGELFF. The CDR3 coding sequence is TGTGCCAGCAGCGTAAAAGGACAGGGCCCAAAAGGGGAGCTGTTTTTT. Based on the CDR3 plus reference TRBV5-4 and TRBJ2-2, the full variable domain is ETGVTQSPTHLIKTRGQQVTLRCSSQSGHNTVSWYQQALGQGPQFIFQYYREEENGRGNFPPRFSGLQFPNYSSELNVNALELDDSALYLCASSVKGQGPKGELFFGEGSRLTVL.

The V gene is TRBV27, the J gene TRBJ2-3; 9 bases agree with TRBD1. Germline V CDR1 and CDR2: MNHEY, SMNVEV (reference sequence). The V gene end was trimmed by 2 bases and the J gene end by 4 bases; junction bases not matched to a gene: 7. This CDR3 spans 16 amino acids. CDR3 amino acids: CASSLTHNRGPDTQYF. CDR3 nucleotide sequence: TGTGCCAGCAGTTTAACCCACAACAGGGGGCCAGATACGCAGTATTTT.

The chain recombines TRBV29-1 with TRBJ2-1; 7 positions agree with TRBD2. CDR1 is SQVTM and CDR2 is ANQGSEA in the germline V gene. J gave up 6 bases and V 3 bases, and 8 bases lay outside the gene matches. The CDR3 length is 14 residues. The chain's CDR3 is CSVEGRENLNEQFF. Here the CDR3 DNA reads TGCAGCGTTGAGGGGCGGGAGAATCTCAATGAGCAGTTCTTC.

The rearrangement links TRBV28 to TRBJ2-1; 13 bases align to TRBD2. The CDR3 has 15 residues. Unmatched junction bases numbered 3, after V lost 5 bases and J lost 5 bases. Per the germline V gene, CDR1 is MDHEN and CDR2 is SYDVKM. The CDR3 nucleotides are TGTGCCAGCAGTGAAGGGACTAGCGGGAACAATGAGCAGTTCTTC. It codes for CASSEGTSGNNEQFF.

This clone was recorded only once. V is TRBV7-3 and J is TRBJ1-5; 8 bases map to TRBD1. Germline trimming cut 1 base from V and 0 bases from J; bases unmatched to any gene: 8. The germline CDR1 and CDR2 sequences are SGHTA and FQGTGA. The CDR3 runs to 18 residues. CDR3 protein: CASSLKGDRPYSNQPQHF. The CDR3 DNA follows: TGTGCCAGCAGCTTAAAGGGGGACAGGCCGTATAGCAATCAGCCCCAGCATTTT.

V gene TRBV19 combines with J gene TRBJ1-5, with D perhaps matching TRBD1 (5 bases). The ends were cut back, 7 bases at V and 2 bases at J, with 18 bases in the middle. This CDR3 contains 16 residues. Germline CDR1 is LNHDA and CDR2 is SQIVND (reference sequence). This CDR3 is CASKVGGSGGNQPQHF. The CDR3 DNA reads TGTGCCAGTAAAGTGGGGGGGTCCGGTGGCAATCAGCCCCAGCATTTT.

The chain has TRBV27 and TRBJ2-7; TRBD2 matches 9 bases. CDR1 and CDR2 (germline): MNHEY, SMNVEV (reference sequence). J lost 2 bases, V lost 5 bases, and 13 bases had no gene match. The CDR3 has 17 amino acids. The CDR3 sequence is CASSGVAGAVTAYEQYF. In nucleotides, the CDR3 is TGTGCCAGCAGTGGGGTAGCGGGGGCGGTAACCGCCTACGAGCAGTACTTC.

This chain links TRBV28 with TRBJ1-2; TRBD1 agrees at 7 bases. V trimming: 5 bases; J trimming: 4 bases; junction bases outside the gene matches: 4. The CDR3 has 13 residues. Germline V gene lookup returns CDR1 MDHEN and CDR2 SYDVKM. In DNA form, the CDR3 reads TGTGCCAGCAGTCGGGACAGCGGCTATGGCTACACCTTC. This codes for CASSRDSGYGYTF.

This clone was observed a handful of times. The rearrangement links TRBV10-3 to TRBJ1-5; D gene uncertain. V dropped 0 bases and J dropped 4 bases, with 13 bases sitting between them. The V gene's germline CDR1 is ENHRY and CDR2 SYGVKD. This CDR3 spans 16 amino acids. DNA of the CDR3: TGTGCCATCAGTGAGTCGAGCCCGGGATGGAATCAGCCCCAGCATTTT. Protein sequence: CAISESSPGWNQPQHF.

V is TRBV5-1 and J is TRBJ2-1, with 8 nucleotides matching TRBD2. V shed 4 bases and J 9 bases; nucleotides not matched to a gene: 15. The CDR3 is made up of 16 amino acids. CDR1 is SGHRS, CDR2 YFSETQ, per germline. The CDR3 sequence is CASSGSGVPGGGEQFF. DNA of the CDR3: TGCGCCAGCAGCGGTAGCGGGGTCCCGGGCGGGGGTGAGCAGTTCTTC.

This clone was seen a single time. The chain carries TRBV7-9 and TRBJ2-1, with 11 bases lining up with TRBD2. Germline V gene sequence: CDR1 SEHNR, CDR2 FQNEAQ (reference sequence). V trimming: 1 base; J trimming: 6 bases; junction bases outside the gene matches: 2. The CDR3 spans 15 residues. In DNA, the CDR3 is TGTGCCAGCAGCTTAGTGCTAGCGGGGGGCAATGAGCAGTTCTTC. Its translation: CASSLVLAGGNEQFF.

This clone was recorded only once. The gene calls are TRBV3-1 (or the pseudogene TRBV3-2) and TRBJ2-1, with D possibly being TRBD1 (6 bases). Trimming removed 4 bases at V and 0 bases at J, with 7 bases between. The length of the CDR3 is 14 residues. CDR1 is LGHDT, CDR2 YNNKEL, per germline (reference sequence). The CDR3 DNA is TGTGCCAGCAGCCTGGACAGCTCCTACAATGAGCAGTTCTTC. The encoded protein is CASSLDSSYNEQFF.

The CDR3 region has the DNA TGTGCCAGTAGTCCCACGGGGGGCTCTACGTTTGTCAATCAGCCCCAGCATTTT. Amino acid sequence: CASSPTGGSTFVNQPQHF. The chain combines TRBV19 with TRBJ1-5, with a tentative D call TRBD1 (6 bases). V lost 5 bases and J lost 3, with 23 bases in between. Germline V gene sequence: CDR1 LNHDA, CDR2 SQIVND (reference sequence). This CDR3 has 18 residues.

This clone was counted between two and nine times. This chain links TRBV27 with TRBJ2-1; TRBD2 matches 13 bases. The CDR3 has 18 amino acids. Losses at the gene ends were 5 bases for V and 0 bases for J; bases not matched to a gene: 7. Germline V gives CDR1 MNHEY, CDR2 SMNVEV (reference sequence). The CDR3 sequence: CASSRLAGGGGSYNEQFF. The CDR3 DNA reads TGTGCCAGCAGTCGACTAGCGGGGGGAGGGGGCTCCTACAATGAGCAGTTCTTC.

The V call is TRBV2, the J call TRBJ2-1, with a tentative D call TRBD1 (8 bases). Germline CDR1 and CDR2: SNHLY and FYNNEI. This CDR3 is 15 amino acids long. Trimming pared 6 bases from V and 1 base from J, leaving 13 bases between. CDR3 nucleotide sequence: TGTGCCAGCAGAGCGGGGACAGGTTCCTACAATGAGCAGTTCTTC. This translates into CASRAGTGSYNEQFF.

V usage is TRBV5-5 and J usage is TRBJ2-3; no definite D call. The V end lost 2 bases, the J end lost 2 bases, and 12 bases lay between the germline ends. The germline V gene has CDR1 SGHKS and CDR2 YYEKEE (reference sequence). The CDR3 consists of 15 residues. CDR3 amino acids: CASSFLRIITDTQYF. The CDR3, as DNA: TGTGCCAGCAGCTTTTTGCGGATAATCACAGATACGCAGTATTTT.

This chain joins TRBV28 and TRBJ2-5, with TRBD1 identical over 9 bases. This CDR3 comprises 16 residues. J was trimmed by 0 bases and V by 3 bases; bases with no gene match: 5. Germline CDR1 MDHEN, CDR2 SYDVKM. For the CDR3, the DNA is TGTGCCAGCAGTTTCAGGGACAGGGCGCACCAAGAGACCCAGTACTTC. This translates into CASSFRDRAHQETQYF.

V usage is TRBV6-6 and J usage is TRBJ2-3, with 11 bases that match TRBD2. This CDR3 has 18 residues. Germline values: CDR1 MNHNY, CDR2 SVGAGI (reference sequence). Unmatched junction bases numbered 12, after V lost 5 bases and J lost 2 bases. Here the CDR3 DNA reads TGTGCCAGCAGTCCCCCTCGGACTAGCGGGTGGTACACAGATACGCAGTATTTT. Amino acids: CASSPPRTSGWYTDTQYF.

The V gene is TRBV9, the J gene TRBJ1-6; the D gene is possibly TRBD1 (5 bases). CDR1 SGDLS and CDR2 YYNGEE come from the germline V gene. V shed 4 bases and J shed 7 bases, with 15 bases lying between them. This CDR3 has 15 residues. The CDR3 region is CASSTSGGMNSPLHF. In nucleotides, the CDR3 is TGTGCCAGCAGCACCTCGGGGGGAATGAATTCACCCCTCCACTTT.

This chain joins TRBV5-8 and TRBJ1-3, with a possible D match to TRBD1 (5 bases). The CDR3 spans 15 residues. CDR1 and CDR2 (germline): SGHTS, YDEGEE. The V and J ends lost 2 bases and 0 bases respectively, with 9 bases between them. The CDR3: CASSFPGASGNTIYF. Here the CDR3 DNA reads TGTGCCAGCAGCTTCCCTGGGGCCTCTGGAAACACCATATATTTT.

J is TRBJ1-1 and V is TRBV6-5; unclear D gene. The CDR3 has 16 amino acids. Germline CDR1 is MNHEY and CDR2 is SVGAGI. Trimming removed 0 bases from V and 2 bases from J, with 13 bases in between. Here the CDR3 reads CASSYSTAGRNTEAFF. The CDR3, as DNA: TGTGCCAGCAGTTACTCGACGGCGGGGAGAAACACTGAAGCTTTCTTT.

This rearrangement joins TRBV4-1 to TRBJ1-2, with a tentative D call TRBD1 (6 bases). CDR3 length equals 14 residues. CDR1 and CDR2 from the germline V gene are MGHRA and YSYEKL. Trimming left V 0 bases short and J 2 bases short, with 7 bases between. The CDR3 loop is CASSQEDSNYGYTF. CDR3 DNA: TGCGCCAGCAGCCAAGAGGACAGCAACTATGGCTACACCTTC.